This is a list of T cell receptor beta chains from one sample in a study of blood T cell repertoires in COVID-19. Here immunoSEQ multiplex PCR was the method, and the copy in TCRdb shows in-frame clones only, minus some. The sample consists of about 94,000 clones, 80% of them appearing once. The sample comprised peripheral blood. The receptors shown here come from a human donor in a cohort sampled during active COVID-19. The CDR3 runs from the conserved cysteine through the conserved F or W. A D gene is named only where the DNA matches it firmly. Only part of the rows carry a size: once, few, many, or a class if the clone is expanded.

clone size,V gene,J gene,D gene,CDR3 protein,CDR3 DNA
-,TRBV19,TRBJ2-2,TRBD1,CASSSSRTGWTGELFF,TGTGCCAGTAGCTCCTCGAGGACAGGATGGACCGGGGAGCTGTTTTTT
few,TRBV30,TRBJ2-7,TRBD1,CAWSHGQGGQYF,TGTGCCTGGAGCCATGGACAGGGAGGGCAGTACTTC
-,TRBV6-5,TRBJ1-4,-,CASSYSGPATNEKLFF,TGTGCCAGCAGTTACTCGGGGCCTGCAACTAATGAAAAACTGTTTTTT
-,TRBV29-1,TRBJ1-1,-,CSVGMSGVTEAFF,TGCAGCGTTGGCATGTCCGGGGTCACTGAAGCTTTCTTT
-,TRBV18,TRBJ2-7,-,CASSPRDSGNEQYF,TGTGCCAGCTCACCCCGGGACTCGGGAAACGAGCAGTACTTC
few,TRBV28,TRBJ1-2,TRBD1,CASSLRFGQGVGYTF,TGTGCCAGCAGTTTAAGGTTTGGCCAGGGGGTCGGCTACACCTTC
-,TRBV27,TRBJ2-7,-,CASSLRQDYEQYF,TGTGCCAGCAGTCTCCGACAGGACTACGAGCAGTACTTC
-,TRBV4-2,TRBJ1-3,-,CASSPRQDSGNTIYF,TGTGCCAGCAGCCCCAGACAGGACTCTGGAAACACCATATATTTT
-,TRBV28,TRBJ1-2,-,CASSSGGGVGYTF,TGTGCCAGCAGCAGCGGCGGGGGCGTTGGCTACACCTTC
-,TRBV6-6,TRBJ1-5,-,CASSSEGNQPQHF,TGTGCCAGCAGCTCCGAGGGAAATCAGCCCCAGCATTTT
-,TRBV9,TRBJ2-7,TRBD1,CASSPRDRGPYEQYF,TGTGCCAGCAGCCCGCGGGACAGGGGTCCCTACGAGCAGTACTTC
-,TRBV28,TRBJ1-6,-,CASSVQGKGSPLHF,TGTGCCAGCAGTGTCCAGGGAAAGGGTTCACCCCTCCACTTT
-,TRBV7-9,TRBJ2-7,TRBD2,CASSQEGGGREQYF,TGTGCCAGCAGCCAGGAGGGCGGGGGTAGAGAGCAGTACTTC
-,TRBV2,TRBJ1-1,-,CASRQALDTEAFF,TGTGCCAGCCGACAGGCCTTGGACACTGAAGCTTTCTTT
-,TRBV27,TRBJ2-7,TRBD2,CASSPRRAGDIHEQYF,TGTGCCAGCAGTCCACGGAGGGCGGGAGATATCCACGAGCAGTACTTC
-,TRBV3-1/TRBV3-2,TRBJ1-1,-,CASSLEGAKNTEAFF,TGTGCCAGCAGCCTCGAGGGCGCGAAGAACACTGAAGCTTTCTTT
-,TRBV7-8,TRBJ1-6,-,CASSSRHDQNSPLHF,TGTGCCAGCAGCTCCAGACACGATCAGAATTCACCCCTCCACTTT
-,TRBV11-2,TRBJ2-7,-,CASSPGVGAASAEQYF,TGTGCCAGCAGTCCAGGGGTCGGGGCTGCATCGGCCGAGCAGTACTTC
-,TRBV7-6,TRBJ1-5,TRBD1,CASSPGTGNQPQHF,TGTGCCAGCAGCCCCGGGACAGGGAATCAGCCCCAGCATTTT
-,TRBV24-1,TRBJ2-7,-,CATSIEGSNYEQYF,TGTGCCACCAGTATTGAGGGAAGCAACTACGAGCAGTACTTC
-,TRBV6-6,TRBJ2-3,TRBD2,CASSGLAGSGTQYF,TGTGCCAGCAGCGGACTAGCGGGATCAGGGACGCAGTATTTT
-,TRBV4-1,TRBJ1-3,TRBD1,CASSQTRGQGISGNTIYF,TGCGCCAGCAGCCAAACCCGAGGACAGGGAATCTCCGGAAACACCATATATTTT
few,TRBV19,TRBJ1-1,-,CASSRSEGTEAFF,TGTGCCAGTAGTCGGTCTGAGGGCACTGAAGCTTTCTTT
-,TRBV5-1,TRBJ1-2,TRBD1,CASSSTGDNYGYTF,TGCGCCAGCAGCTCGACAGGGGATAACTATGGCTACACCTTC
-,TRBV5-8,TRBJ1-3,-,CASSGGAFAGNTIYF,TGTGCCAGCTCCGGGGGGGCCTTTGCTGGAAACACCATATATTTT
-,TRBV25-1,TRBJ2-7,-,CASSEAGFTGTEQYF,TGTGCCAGCAGTGAGGCGGGCTTTACAGGGACCGAGCAGTACTTC
few,TRBV19,TRBJ1-1,TRBD1,CASSAQDRGNTEAFF,TGTGCCAGTAGTGCTCAAGACAGGGGCAACACTGAAGCTTTCTTT
-,TRBV5-6,TRBJ2-7,TRBD2,CASSFLGLASDEQYF,TGTGCCAGCAGCTTTCTTGGACTAGCGAGTGACGAGCAGTACTTC
-,TRBV5-1,TRBJ1-6,-,CASSLGGGNSPLHF,TGCGCCAGCAGCCTCGGGGGGGGCAATTCACCCCTCCACTTT
-,TRBV4-2,TRBJ2-3,TRBD2,CASSQVNGGRTSTDTQYF,TGTGCCAGCAGCCAAGTTAATGGCGGGAGGACTAGCACAGATACGCAGTATTTT
-,TRBV28,TRBJ1-5,TRBD1,CASSLFSRGRVQPQHF,TGTGCCAGCAGTTTATTCTCCAGGGGGCGAGTTCAGCCCCAGCATTTT
-,TRBV11-3,TRBJ1-3,-,CASRNPDRTSGNTIYF,TGTGCCAGCAGGAACCCCGACAGAACCTCTGGAAACACCATATATTTT
-,TRBV18,TRBJ2-7,-,CASSPRGRLSHEQYF,TGTGCCAGCTCACCACGCGGCCGACTGTCCCACGAGCAGTACTTC
few,TRBV28,TRBJ1-5,-,CASSPTVGAQHF,TGTGCCAGCAGCCCTACCGTCGGGGCCCAGCATTTT
-,TRBV6-6,TRBJ2-5,TRBD2,CASSPLSLLAGESGTQYF,TGTGCCAGCAGTCCATTAAGCCTCCTAGCGGGAGAATCTGGGACCCAGTACTTC
-,TRBV4-2,TRBJ2-5,-,CASSQENRVWETQYF,TGTGCCAGCAGCCAAGAGAACAGGGTTTGGGAGACCCAGTACTTC
-,TRBV6-5,TRBJ2-1,-,CASSYSSRSYNEQFF,TGTGCCAGCAGTTACAGCTCCCGCTCCTACAATGAGCAGTTCTTC
-,TRBV7-9,TRBJ2-1,TRBD2,CASSPGTTSGRANEQFF,TGTGCCAGCAGCCCCGGAACGACTAGCGGGAGGGCCAATGAGCAGTTCTTC
few,TRBV5-1,TRBJ1-1,TRBD1,CASSLGQGGNTEAFF,TGCGCCAGCAGCTTGGGGCAGGGGGGCAACACTGAAGCTTTCTTT
-,TRBV5-1,TRBJ2-5,TRBD1,CASSFEGGETQYF,TGCGCCAGCAGCTTCGAAGGGGGCGAGACCCAGTACTTC
few,TRBV7-9,TRBJ1-5,-,CASRPQVSGWDQPQHF,TGTGCCAGCAGACCTCAGGTATCGGGGTGGGATCAGCCCCAGCATTTT
-,TRBV9,TRBJ2-2,-,CASSVRNGANTGELFF,TGTGCCAGCAGCGTAAGAAACGGGGCGAACACCGGGGAGCTGTTTTTT
-,TRBV7-2,TRBJ2-1,-,CASSLAGAGMRLREQFF,TGTGCCAGCAGCTTAGCGGGCGCAGGGATGAGACTTCGAGAGCAGTTCTTC
few,TRBV27,TRBJ2-7,-,CASSLTGYEQYF,TGTGCCAGCAGTTTAACGGGCTACGAGCAGTACTTC
-,TRBV18,TRBJ1-6,-,CASSQGEFYNSPLHF,TGTGCCAGCTCACAGGGGGAGTTCTATAATTCACCCCTCCACTTT
-,TRBV23-1,TRBJ2-4,TRBD1,CASSQSLRDRWTSNTKNIQYF,TGCGCCAGCAGTCAATCTCTTAGGGACAGGTGGACCTCTAATACCAAAAACATTCAGTACTTC
-,TRBV19,TRBJ2-7,TRBD1,CASSRRQGPYEQYF,TGTGCCAGTAGTAGAAGACAGGGCCCCTACGAGCAGTACTTC
-,TRBV9,TRBJ2-5,-,CASSVVTGRAETQYF,TGTGCCAGCAGCGTAGTAACAGGAAGGGCAGAGACCCAGTACTTC
-,TRBV30,TRBJ2-5,-,CAWSVLETQYF,TGTGCCTGGAGTGTACTGGAGACCCAGTACTTC
-,TRBV7-2,TRBJ2-7,-,CASSLDGGVTYEQYF,TGTGCCAGCAGCTTAGACGGAGGGGTAACCTACGAGCAGTACTTC
-,TRBV5-1,TRBJ2-2,TRBD2,CASSLELAENTGELFF,TGCGCCAGCAGCTTGGAACTAGCGGAGAACACCGGGGAGCTGTTTTTT
-,TRBV9,TRBJ1-2,-,CASSTGHLEVNYGYTF,TGTGCCAGCAGCACCGGACACTTAGAGGTTAACTATGGCTACACCTTC
-,TRBV29-1,TRBJ2-7,TRBD2,CSVGTTSSYEQYF,TGCAGCGTCGGGACTACAAGCTCCTACGAGCAGTACTTC
-,TRBV29-1,TRBJ2-6,-,CSVNGGSGANVLTF,TGCAGCGTTAACGGCGGCTCTGGGGCCAACGTCCTGACTTTC
-,TRBV5-6,TRBJ2-7,TRBD2,CASRPSGRAYEQYF,TGTGCCAGCAGGCCTAGCGGGAGGGCCTACGAGCAGTACTTC
-,TRBV27,TRBJ2-7,TRBD1,CASSKGDRAYEQYF,TGTGCCAGCAGTAAAGGGGACAGGGCTTACGAGCAGTACTTC
-,TRBV5-1,TRBJ2-7,TRBD1,CASSPTGTGAYEQYF,TGCGCCAGCAGCCCAACTGGGACAGGCGCCTACGAGCAGTACTTC
-,TRBV6-2/TRBV6-3,TRBJ2-7,-,CASSYVGNSYEQYF,TGTGCCAGCAGTTACGTTGGCAACTCCTACGAGCAGTACTTC